Detailed here is one T cell receptor (beta chain). Mismatch with germline at one junction end may stem from a read error. The sample is drawn from a study of glioma-infiltrating T cells. TCR alpha and beta CDR3 regions were amplified from RNA using iRepertoire nested multiplex PCR. TCRdb re-called the multiplex PCR reads through MiXCR, storing one row per CDR3 protein. The sample consists of some 150,000 distinct CDR3 sequences, about two fifths of them appearing once. The CDR3 runs 14 residues. Germline V gene data show CDR1 as SGHTA and CDR2 as FQGNSA. The sample consisted of glioma tissue, nonneoplastic brain tissue, or PBMCs (not recorded which). The chain uses TRBV7-2 and TRBJ2-1; D gene unclear. The sequence derives from a human donor with low-grade glioma or glioblastoma, undergoing nonglioma brain surgery, or in good health (not recorded which). The CDR3 loop reads CASSDVAAYSEQFF. CDR3 DNA sequence: TGTGCCAGCAGCGATGTCGCGGCATACAGTGAGCAGTTCTTC. The entire variable domain, with the rest obtained from reference TRBV7-2 and TRBJ2-1, is as follows: GAGVSQSPSNKVTEKGKDVELRCDPISGHTALYWYRQSLGQGLEFLIYFQGNSAPDKSGLPSDRFSAERTGGSVSTLTIQRTQQEDSAVYLCASSDVAAYSEQFFGPGTRLTVL.